Shown below are 2 T cell receptor beta chains from a single sample sequenced in a study of blood T cell repertoires in COVID-19. Some clones are missing from TCRdb's copy, which holds only in-frame ones; the method was immunoSEQ multiplex PCR. The sample contains hundreds of thousands of clones, more than 75% of which appear only once. Sequencing used peripheral blood. The receptors were gathered from a woman aged 18 to 35 who had recovered from COVID-19.

The J gene is TRBJ2-5, the V gene TRBV5-1; TRBD2 aligns across 14 bases. The V segment lost 3 bases and the J segment 2 bases; nucleotides outside the gene matches: 3. Germline CDR1 is SGHRS and CDR2 is YFSETQ. This CDR3 spans 16 amino acids. The CDR3 DNA sequence: TGCGCCAGCAGCTCTCGACTAGCGGGAGGGCAAGAGACCCAGTACTTC. Translation: CASSSRLAGGQETQYF.

J is TRBJ1-1 and V is TRBV6-5; D perhaps matches TRBD1 (6 bases). The germline V and J ends were trimmed by 10 bases and 6 bases, with 18 bases remaining between them. The germline V gene encodes CDR1 MNHEY and CDR2 SVGAGI. The CDR3 runs 13 residues. The DNA of the CDR3 is TGTGCCACCCTGCGAAGAGGACAGCCTGAAGCTTTCTTT. Amino acid sequence: CATLRRGQPEAFF.